The 9 T cell receptor beta chains reported below all come from one sample, sequenced in a study of control samples from healthy donors and cancer patients. Repertoires were generated with immunoSEQ multiplex PCR, while TCRdb's copy carries only in-frame clones and drops some. The sample has roughly 120,000 clones; approximately 88% are singletons. Source material: blood. Receptors originate from a man aged 40-55 years in good health.

V gene TRBV2 combines with J gene TRBJ2-7, with 11 bases aligning to TRBD1. The CDR3 extends over 15 amino acids. Trimming removed 2 bases from V and 6 bases from J; junction bases left unmatched: 6. CDR1 is SNHLY, CDR2 FYNNEI, per germline. CDR3 coding DNA: TGTGCCAGCAGTGAAAGGGGACAGGGGGTAGGCGAGCAGTACTTC. Its translation: CASSERGQGVGEQYF.

The chain recombines TRBV6-5 with TRBJ1-5, with a possible D match to TRBD1 (6 bases). The germline CDR1 and CDR2 sequences are MNHEY and SVGAGI. The CDR3 has 12 residues. The germline V and J ends were trimmed by 7 bases and 7 bases, with 11 bases remaining between them. The CDR3 reads CASTTGMQPQHF. CDR3 nucleotides: TGTGCCAGCACCACAGGGATGCAGCCCCAGCATTTT.

The rearrangement joins TRBV10-3 to TRBJ1-2, with D perhaps matching TRBD1 (5 bases). V lost 3 bases, J lost 6 bases, and 14 bases lay in between. The CDR3 length is 14 residues. CDR1 and CDR2 (germline): ENHRY, SYGVKD. The CDR3 bases are TGTGCCATCAGTGAAACTTCAGGGATGGATGGCTACACCTTC. This sequence encodes CAISETSGMDGYTF.

In its sample, this clone was seen once. The chain couples TRBV5-6 to TRBJ2-7; 9 positions match TRBD2. This CDR3 contains 13 residues. Germline loops: CDR1 SGHDT, CDR2 YYEEEE. The ends lost 4 bases at V and 1 base at J; junction bases unmatched: 0. The CDR3 is CASSLAGSYEQYF. In DNA, the CDR3 is TGTGCCAGCAGCCTAGCGGGGTCCTACGAGCAGTACTTC.

The chain combines TRBV12-5 with TRBJ2-3; possible D gene TRBD2, 5 bases. The ends were cut back, 2 bases at V and 6 bases at J, with 9 bases in the middle. The CDR3 spans 13 residues. Per germline, CDR1 LGHNT and CDR2 FRNRAP. The CDR3 DNA follows: TGTGCTAGTGGTTTGAAGCTAGCCGATACGCAGTATTTT. It translates to CASGLKLADTQYF.

The chain couples TRBV2 to TRBJ1-1; no clear D. The CDR3 totals 14 residues. V lost 6 bases and J lost 1, with 12 bases in between. Germline lookup yields CDR1 SNHLY and CDR2 FYNNEI. CDR3 region: CASRGTWGNTEAFF. In DNA, the CDR3 is TGTGCCAGCAGGGGAACATGGGGGAACACTGAAGCTTTCTTT.

This clone has just one count. This chain links TRBV10-3 with TRBJ2-7, with a weak D call TRBD1 (6 bases). Trimming stripped 3 bases from V and 5 bases from J, with 11 bases between. The CDR3 runs 13 residues. Germline V gene sequence: CDR1 ENHRY, CDR2 SYGVKD. The CDR3 DNA is TGTGCCATCAGTGAAGGTAACAGGGACGAGCAGTACTTC. It codes for CAISEGNRDEQYF.

The rearrangement uses TRBV24-1 and TRBJ2-6; TRBD2 is a possible D gene (5 bases). Germline V gene data show CDR1 as KGHDR and CDR2 as SFDVKD. V was cut by 6 bases and J by 4 bases, with 15 bases left in between. The CDR3 extends over 16 amino acids. Here the CDR3 reads CATSHPSPGGANVLTF. CDR3 bases: TGTGCCACCAGTCACCCGAGCCCGGGGGGGGCCAACGTCCTGACTTTC.

The V call is TRBV13, the J call TRBJ1-1, with 7 nucleotides matching TRBD1. After removal of 5 bases from V and 1 base from J, the junction contained 4 bases not matched to a gene. CDR1 is PRHDT and CDR2 is FYEKMQ in the germline V gene (reference sequence). This CDR3 spans 14 amino acids. The DNA for the CDR3 is TGTGCCAGCAGCCCAAACAGGGGGAACACTGAAGCTTTCTTT. Protein: CASSPNRGNTEAFF.